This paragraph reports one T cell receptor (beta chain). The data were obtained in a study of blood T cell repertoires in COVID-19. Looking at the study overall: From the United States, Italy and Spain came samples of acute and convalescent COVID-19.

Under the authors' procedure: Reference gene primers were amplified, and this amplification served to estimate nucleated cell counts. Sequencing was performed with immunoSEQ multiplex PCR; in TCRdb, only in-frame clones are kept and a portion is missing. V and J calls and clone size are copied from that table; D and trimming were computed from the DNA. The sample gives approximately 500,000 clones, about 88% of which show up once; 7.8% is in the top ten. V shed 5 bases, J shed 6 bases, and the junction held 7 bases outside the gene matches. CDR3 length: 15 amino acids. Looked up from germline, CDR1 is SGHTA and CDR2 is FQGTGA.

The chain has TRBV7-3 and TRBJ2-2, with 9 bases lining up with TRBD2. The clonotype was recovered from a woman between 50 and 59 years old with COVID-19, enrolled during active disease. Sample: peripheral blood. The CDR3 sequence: CASSPWIAGAGELFF. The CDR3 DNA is TGTGCCAGCAGCCCCTGGATAGCGGGGGCCGGGGAGCTGTTTTTT.